This is a list of T cell receptor beta chains from one sample in a study of blood T cell repertoires in COVID-19. Using immunoSEQ multiplex PCR, the repertoire was profiled, and TCRdb retains in-frame clones only, with some absent. The sample holds 150,000 to 200,000 clones, almost 80% seen once. Sequenced: peripheral blood. These TCRs come from a man in his sixties with active or convalescent COVID-19. Both conserved end residues are part of each CDR3. Each record gives: clone size, D gene, J gene, V gene, CDR3 DNA, CDR3 protein. The D gene is left open where the match is weak. For some rows the clone size is stated as once, few or many, or as a class when expanded; others skip it.

many NA TRBJ1-2 TRBV4-1 TGCGCCAGCAGCGGAACTGGGGCAGTCGACTATGGCTACACCTTC CASSGTGAVDYGYTF
NA TRBD2 TRBJ2-7 TRBV7-2 TGTGCCAGCAGCCCCGGGAGGGCCGGCGGTTACGAGCAGTACTTC CASSPGRAGGYEQYF
NA TRBD2 TRBJ2-5 TRBV3-1/TRBV3-2 TGTGCCAGCAGCCAAGGGCGGTCCAGCGGGGGGGAGACCCAGTACTTC CASSQGRSSGGETQYF
NA TRBD1 TRBJ2-2 TRBV7-7 TGTGCCAGCAGCTTAGCAGGGGGCGGCACCGGGGAGCTGTTTTTT CASSLAGGGTGELFF
NA NA TRBJ2-5 TRBV5-8 TGTGCCAGCAGCTTCAGACTACAAGAGACCCAGTACTTC CASSFRLQETQYF
NA NA TRBJ1-1 TRBV4-3 TGCGCCAGCAGCCAAGATCAGGGTTGGGACACTGAAGCTTTCTTT CASSQDQGWDTEAFF
NA TRBD2 TRBJ2-3 TRBV3-1/TRBV3-2 TGTGCCAGCAGCCAGGGGACTAAATACACAGATACGCAGTATTTT CASSQGTKYTDTQYF
NA NA TRBJ1-4 TRBV28 TGTGCCAGCAGCTATACAGGGATTAATGAAAAACTGTTTTTT CASSYTGINEKLFF
NA NA TRBJ1-6 TRBV9 TGTGCCAGCAGCGTGCGGAGCTCCTATAATTCACCCCTCCACTTT CASSVRSSYNSPLHF
NA NA TRBJ2-4 TRBV19 TGTGCCAGTAGTGCCGACAGTTCCAAAAACATTCAGTACTTC CASSADSSKNIQYF
few NA TRBJ1-5 TRBV6-4 TGTGCCAGCACTGGGGGGGGGCCCCAGCATTTT CASTGGGPQHF
NA TRBD2 TRBJ2-7 TRBV28 TGTGCCAGCAGTTTATCGACTAGCGGGAGTGGCGAGCAGTACTTC CASSLSTSGSGEQYF
NA TRBD1 TRBJ1-4 TRBV7-2 TGTGCCAGCAGCTCCCCGGGACAGGGGGTCGGAAAACTGTTTTTT CASSSPGQGVGKLFF
few NA TRBJ2-7 TRBV7-6 TGTGCCAGCAGCTTAGCGCAGGCGGGTGAGCAGTACTTC CASSLAQAGEQYF
NA NA TRBJ2-6 TRBV28 TGTGCCAGCAAACGGAGCTCTGGGGCCAACGTCCTGACTTTC CASKRSSGANVLTF
NA TRBD2 TRBJ2-7 TRBV7-9 TGTGCCAGCAGCCTCAGCGGGATAAGCTCCTACGAGCAGTACTTC CASSLSGISSYEQYF
NA NA TRBJ2-4 TRBV4-1 TGCGCCAGCAGCCAAGATCCGGTAGCCAAAAACATTCAGTACTTC CASSQDPVAKNIQYF
once TRBD2 TRBJ2-3 TRBV2 TGTGCCTCAAGGAGCGGGAGGGACACAGATACGCAGTATTTT CASRSGRDTDTQYF
NA TRBD2 TRBJ2-3 TRBV29-1 TGCAGCGCCCGGGAGATGCGGACTAGCGGGGGCACCCTCACAGATACGCAGTATTTT CSAREMRTSGGTLTDTQYF
NA TRBD1 TRBJ2-3 TRBV18 TGTGCCAGCTCATCGACAGGGAGCACAGATACGCAGTATTTT CASSSTGSTDTQYF
NA TRBD2 TRBJ2-7 TRBV28 TGTGCCAGCAGAATTCCACGGGGGGGGTCTTCCTACGAGCAGTACTTC CASRIPRGGSSYEQYF
NA NA TRBJ2-1 TRBV12-3/TRBV12-4 TGTGCCAGCAGTTTAGTCGCGGGGACGCAGTTCTTC CASSLVAGTQFF
NA NA TRBJ2-5 TRBV19 TGTGCCAGTAGTATACATTCAGGGCAGGAAGAGACCCAGTACTTC CASSIHSGQEETQYF
NA NA TRBJ2-2 TRBV13 TGTGCCAGCAGCTCCTCCTCATGGGGGCTAACCACCGGGGAGCTGTTTTTT CASSSSSWGLTTGELFF
NA TRBD2 TRBJ2-1 TRBV5-4 TGTGCCAGCTCCGCAAGCGGGAGATCCTACAATGAGCAGTTCTTC CASSASGRSYNEQFF
once TRBD2 TRBJ2-2 TRBV27 TGTGCCAGCAGTTTACAGAATAGCGGGGGCCTGAACACCGGGGAGCTGTTTTTT CASSLQNSGGLNTGELFF
NA NA TRBJ2-3 TRBV21-1 TGTGCCAGCAATTCTCGCGGGAGCCGGGATACGCAGTATTTT CASNSRGSRDTQYF
NA TRBD1 TRBJ1-5 TRBV28 TGTGCCAGCAAGGACAGGGGAGATTTTAGTCAGCCCCAGCATTTT CASKDRGDFSQPQHF
NA TRBD2 TRBJ2-5 TRBV7-3 TGTGCCAGCAGCGCCAGAGGTCTAGCGGAAGAGACCCAGTACTTC CASSARGLAEETQYF
NA NA TRBJ2-7 TRBV11-2 TGTGCCAGCAGCTTAGTTCCGGGGAACGAGCAGTACTTC CASSLVPGNEQYF
NA TRBD1 TRBJ1-5 TRBV7-2 TGTGCCAGCAGCTTTGGGACAGTCAATCAGCCCCAGCATTTT CASSFGTVNQPQHF
NA NA TRBJ1-2 TRBV13 TGTGCCAGCTCCCCCGGGGGTGATGGCTACACCTTC CASSPGGDGYTF
NA NA TRBJ2-7 TRBV6-6 TGTGCCAGCAGCACTAGGATCTACGAGCAGTACTTC CASSTRIYEQYF
NA NA TRBJ2-3 TRBV3-1/TRBV3-2 TGTGCCAGCAGCCAAGATCTGAGACTAGGAAGCCCAGATACGCAGTATTTT CASSQDLRLGSPDTQYF
NA NA TRBJ1-2 TRBV6-5 TGTGCCAGCAGTTACGAGGCCCACTATGGCTACACCTTC CASSYEAHYGYTF
NA NA TRBJ2-2 TRBV11-3 TGTGCCAGCAGCCTACGGGCCGGGGAGCTGTTTTTT CASSLRAGELFF
NA NA TRBJ2-1 TRBV29-1 TGCAGCGTTGGAGTCACTGAGCAGTTCTTC CSVGVTEQFF
NA NA TRBJ1-2 TRBV5-1 TGCGCCAGCAGCTTGGCAGGCGGGTATGGCTACACCTTC CASSLAGGYGYTF
few NA TRBJ2-2 TRBV9 TGTGCCAGCAGCGTAGCGGAGGCCGGGGAGCTGTTTTTT CASSVAEAGELFF
NA TRBD1 TRBJ1-1 TRBV10-3 TGTGCCATCAGCCAGGGGGCGCTCACTGAAGCTTTCTTT CAISQGALTEAFF
NA TRBD2 TRBJ2-3 TRBV9 TGTGCCAGCAGCGTTAGGCCGGGGGGGCAAGGCGCAGATACGCAGTATTTT CASSVRPGGQGADTQYF
NA NA TRBJ2-7 TRBV19 TGTGCCAGTAGCCCCGGTATGAACGAGCAGTACTTC CASSPGMNEQYF
NA TRBD2 TRBJ2-3 TRBV5-4 TGTGCCAGCAGCAGGATTAGCGGGAGAAGCACAGATACGCAGTATTTT CASSRISGRSTDTQYF